Presented here are 16 T cell receptor beta chains from one specimen sequenced in a study of PD-1 blockade in classical Hodgkin lymphoma. The patients all showed relapse after autologous stem cell transplantation, while their brentuximab vedotin exposure varied. Sequencing was performed with immunoSEQ multiplex PCR; in TCRdb, only in-frame clones are kept and a portion is missing. This sample has 95,000 to 100,000 clones, with around 89% found just once. The sample here was peripheral blood mononuclear cells (PBMCs), taken before the second cycle of nivolumab. These receptors originate from a human donor with classical Hodgkin lymphoma.

This clone was seen a single time. The chain couples TRBV7-6 to TRBJ2-1; maybe TRBD1 (6 bases). The germline V gene has CDR1 SGHVS and CDR2 FNYEAQ. V was cut by 6 bases and J by 0 bases, with 12 bases left in between. This CDR3 spans 15 amino acids. This CDR3 is CASRADSASYNEQFF. CDR3 DNA: TGTGCCAGCAGAGCGGACAGCGCCTCCTACAATGAGCAGTTCTTC.

The chain is built from TRBV6-1 and TRBJ2-3; D uncertain. The V end lost 2 bases, the J end lost 0 bases, and 6 bases lay between the germline ends. Germline CDR1 reads MNHNS; CDR2 reads SASEGT. The CDR3 sequence is 14 residues long. CDR3 DNA sequence: TGTGCCAGCAGTGAATTGGCTAGCACAGATACGCAGTATTTT. The encoded protein is CASSELASTDTQYF.

This sequence joins TRBV11-2 and TRBJ1-3; unclear D gene. Trimming pared 5 bases from V and 8 bases from J, leaving 16 bases between. CDR3 length: 14 amino acids. CDR1 is SGHAT, CDR2 FQNNGV, per germline. In DNA, the CDR3 is TGTGCCAGCAGCCCCGACCGAATGTCGCACACCATATATTTT. This codes for CASSPDRMSHTIYF.

The chain uses TRBV11-2 and TRBJ1-4; D gene ambiguous. V lost 8 bases and J lost 8, with 18 bases in between. Germline CDR1 SGHAT, CDR2 FQNNGV. The CDR3 runs to 14 residues. The CDR3, as DNA: TGTGCCAGCCGACTAGGACGTGGTACCGAAAAACTGTTTTTT. Amino acid sequence: CASRLGRGTEKLFF.

Turning to this clone: At one end, the junction sequence differs from germline, possibly due to a read error. The chain recombines TRBV7-9 with TRBJ2-5, with TRBD2 identical over 9 bases. CDR1 SEHNR and CDR2 FQNEAQ come from the germline V gene (reference sequence). There are 13 residues in the CDR3. CDR3 DNA sequence: TGTGCCAGCAGTTTAGCGGGGGTTGAGACCCAGTACTTC. This sequence encodes CASSLAGVETQYF.

The chain carries TRBV28 and TRBJ1-2; weak D call: TRBD1 (5 bases). The ends were cut back, 0 bases at V and 0 bases at J, with 8 bases in the middle. There are 15 residues in the CDR3. Per the germline V gene, CDR1 is MDHEN and CDR2 is SYDVKM. CDR3 amino acids: CASSLWYRTNYGYTF. The CDR3 region has the DNA TGTGCCAGCAGTTTATGGTACAGGACTAACTATGGCTACACCTTC.

V and J are TRBV20-1 and TRBJ2-7; D is ambiguous. CDR1 is DFQATT, CDR2 SNEGSKA, per germline (reference sequence). Trimming took off 0 bases at V and 7 bases at J, with 7 bases between the two ends. This CDR3 contains 11 residues. CDR3 sequence reads: CSARDSWEQYF. The CDR3 DNA reads as TGCAGTGCTAGAGATTCTTGGGAGCAGTACTTC.

The chain carries TRBV5-5 and TRBJ2-5, with D hard to call. The germline gives CDR1 SGHKS, CDR2 YYEKEE (reference sequence). The CDR3 runs 11 residues. V dropped 4 bases and J dropped 2 bases, with 3 bases sitting between them. CDR3 sequence: CASSAQETQYF. The CDR3 bases are TGTGCCAGCAGCGCTCAAGAGACCCAGTACTTC.

This clone was seen a few times. V gene TRBV7-9 combines with J gene TRBJ1-4; no firm D call. V shed 5 bases and J shed 8 bases, with 3 bases lying between them. Per the germline V gene, CDR1 is SEHNR and CDR2 is FQNEAQ (reference sequence). The CDR3 spans 10 residues. The CDR3 loop reads CASSGEKLFF. CDR3 nucleotide sequence: TGTGCCAGCAGCGGCGAAAAACTGTTTTTT.

This clone has only a few counts. The chain carries TRBV7-9 and TRBJ1-2, with unresolved D. CDR1 is SEHNR and CDR2 is FQNEAQ in the germline V gene (reference sequence). The CDR3 loop spans 13 amino acids. V lost 1 base to trimming and J lost 4 bases, with 7 bases between them. The DNA for the CDR3 is TGTGCCAGCAGCTTAGGCAGCAGCTATGGCTACACCTTC. It is translated as CASSLGSSYGYTF.

The rearrangement uses TRBV28 and TRBJ2-2, with D perhaps TRBD2 (6 bases). The V gene's germline CDR1 is MDHEN and CDR2 SYDVKM. This CDR3 contains 14 residues. The V end lost 3 bases, the J end lost 4 bases, and 9 bases lay between the germline ends. The CDR3 sequence is CASSLDYPTGELFF. CDR3 bases: TGTGCCAGCAGTTTGGACTATCCCACCGGGGAGCTGTTTTTT.

This clone was observed once. The V call is TRBV7-8, the J call TRBJ2-2, with TRBD1 matching 8 bases. Trimming at V came to 1 base and at J to 7 bases, leaving 5 bases not matched to a gene. Germline V gives CDR1 SGHVS, CDR2 FQNEAQ. This CDR3 is 15 amino acids long. The CDR3 nucleotides are TGTGCCAGCAGCTTAGGGTCAGGGGGCAACGGGGAGCTGTTTTTT. Its translation is CASSLGSGGNGELFF.

This clone has only one observation. This chain uses TRBV5-6 with TRBJ2-7; no clear D gene. The CDR3 is made up of 12 amino acids. Trimming removed 0 bases at V and 6 bases at J, with 7 bases between. Germline CDR1 SGHDT, CDR2 YYEEEE. The chain's CDR3 is CASSLGQPEQYF. CDR3 nucleotides: TGTGCCAGCAGCTTGGGGCAGCCCGAGCAGTACTTC.

The chain recombines TRBV10-1 with TRBJ2-1; no clear D gene. The germline CDR1 and CDR2 sequences are WNHNN and SYGVQD (reference sequence). Between the trimmed V and J ends, which lost 0 bases and 2 bases, there was a span of 26 bases. CDR3 length equals 21 residues. The CDR3, as DNA: TGCGCCAGCAGTGAGTCGCTAGAGGTCCTAAAAACACAAAATCCCTACAATGAGCAGTTCTTC. As protein: CASSESLEVLKTQNPYNEQFF.

This clone was seen a handful of times. The chain links TRBV7-2 to TRBJ2-2; D gene uncertain. The V end was cut by 1 base, the J end by 1 base, with 7 bases between. The CDR3 runs 15 residues. CDR1 is SGHTA and CDR2 is FQGNSA in the germline V gene. The CDR3 spells CASSLVSQNTGELFF. CDR3 nucleotides: TGTGCCAGCAGCTTAGTTTCTCAGAACACCGGGGAGCTGTTTTTT.

The CDR3 DNA reads as TGTGCCAGTACCTCCGACTGGGACAGGGGTGAAAAACTGTTTTTT. Translated: CASTSDWDRGEKLFF. The V and J genes are TRBV19 and TRBJ1-4, with TRBD1 matching 10 bases. V gave up 7 bases and J gave up 7 bases; unmatched junction bases: 9. The CDR3 is made up of 15 amino acids. The germline V gene encodes CDR1 LNHDA and CDR2 SQIVND (reference sequence).